This entry features one TCR beta chain sequence. Its target is unknown. These data come from a study of CD8+ T cells in alopecia areata. About the research overall: A 6-month off-drug phase came after tofacitinib, which had lasted 6 to 18 months. Study results and caveats: Expanded CD8+ clones among the top 100, and scalp clonality, were significantly decreased by tofacitinib.

The CDR3 runs 15 residues. V dropped 4 bases and J dropped 4; count of bases not matched to a gene: 10. Per the germline V gene, CDR1 is SQVTM and CDR2 is ANQGSEA. Sequencing used cDNA as its template, made by extracting RNA and reverse transcribing it. The table came from immunoSEQ multiplex PCR; TCRdb's copy has only in-frame clones and leaves some out. The sample comprises fewer than 250,000 clones, around 43% of which are singletons, and 2.6% rests with the top ten. Treatment: oral pan-JAK inhibitor, 5-10 mg twice daily. This sample comprised CD4+ T cells sorted from blood, obtained around week 36, from a patient treated with tofacitinib. The chain links TRBV29-1 to TRBJ2-3; 8 bases align to TRBD1. This receptor was identified in a human donor with alopecia areata. CDR3 sequence (DNA): TGCAGCGTTGTATCAGGGCAGGGGGCGGCAGATACGCAGTATTTT. This sequence encodes CSVVSGQGAADTQYF.